The 22 T cell receptor beta chains presented below share a single source sample, sequenced in a study of cytomegalovirus exposure and HLA in healthy donors. The primer mix had 60 Vbeta and 13 Jbeta primers. Libraries were prepared by immunoSEQ multiplex PCR; TCRdb keeps only in-frame clonotypes and omits some of them. Counted here are about 120,000 clones, 75% to 85% occurring once; the ten biggest clones make up more than 1.5%. Sequenced: PBMCs. The receptors were gathered from a man in his forties in good health and CMV-seronegative.

This chain links TRBV7-8 with TRBJ2-1; 14 bases are a match to TRBD2. V shed 3 bases, J shed 1 base, and the junction held 8 bases outside the gene matches. CDR1 and CDR2 (germline): SGHVS, FQNEAQ. The CDR3 has 19 amino acids. The CDR3 loop reads CASSFPTSGRAGSYNEQFF. The CDR3 region has the DNA TGTGCCAGCAGCTTCCCGACTAGCGGGAGGGCCGGGTCCTACAATGAGCAGTTCTTC.

Here the CDR3 reads CASSPPLASQDTEAFF. Here the CDR3 DNA reads TGTGCCAGCTCACCACCTTTGGCCTCTCAGGACACTGAAGCTTTCTTT. The gene calls are TRBV18 and TRBJ1-1; D is undetermined. Per the germline V gene, CDR1 is KGHSH and CDR2 is LQKENI. V was trimmed by 0 bases and J by 3 bases, leaving 14 bases between them. There are 16 residues in the CDR3. The variable domain in full, completed from reference TRBV18 and TRBJ1-1, reads NAGVMQNPRHLVRRRGQEARLRCSPMKGHSHVYWYRQLPEEGLKFMVYLQKENIIDESGMPKERFSAEFPKEGPSILRIQQVVRGDSAAYFCASSPPLASQDTEAFFGQGTRLTVV.

J is TRBJ1-5 and V is TRBV21-1; TRBD1, as called in the table, went unchecked against the DNA. TRBV21-1 is an annotated pseudogene. CDR3 length: 16 residues. DNA for the CDR3: TGTGAAAACAGCAAACCCCCCCACAGGGACGATCAGCCCCAGCATTTT. Translation: CENSKPPHRDDQPQHF.

The chain couples TRBV4-3 to TRBJ2-6, with D perhaps matching TRBD2 (5 bases). This CDR3 is 15 amino acids long. The V and J ends lost 3 bases and 2 bases respectively, with 8 bases between them. Germline V gene sequence: CDR1 LGHNA, CDR2 YSLEER. CDR3 sequence: CASSHPGTGANVLTF. The CDR3 DNA is TGCGCCAGCAGCCACCCCGGGACTGGGGCCAACGTCCTGACTTTC.

The J gene is TRBJ2-7, the V gene TRBV28, with TRBD1 as a possible D gene (6 bases). Between the trimmed V and J ends, which lost 6 bases and 3 bases, there was a span of 18 bases. The CDR3 has 15 residues. Per germline, CDR1 MDHEN and CDR2 SYDVKM. CDR3 sequence (DNA): TGTGCCAGCAGAACCCCCACGGGCAGGGGCTACGAGCAGTACTTC. Protein: CASRTPTGRGYEQYF.

The chain combines TRBV19 with TRBJ1-2; D unclear. The CDR3 is made up of 15 amino acids. Germline V gives CDR1 LNHDA, CDR2 SQIVND (reference sequence). V lost 0 bases, J lost 6 bases, and 14 bases lay in between. CDR3 sequence (DNA): TGTGCCAGTAGTATAGACGGGGTAATGGTCGATGGCTACACCTTC. Amino acids: CASSIDGVMVDGYTF.

This sequence joins TRBV6-5 and TRBJ1-1, with 9 bases fitting TRBD1. The CDR3 is 15 residues long. Germline V lookup: CDR1 MNHEY, CDR2 SVGAGI. Unmatched junction bases numbered 4, after V lost 0 bases and J lost 5 bases. This CDR3 reads CASSYSGQGYTEAFF. CDR3 bases: TGTGCCAGCAGTTACTCCGGACAGGGGTATACTGAAGCTTTCTTT.

With respect to this clone: In the same sample, other DNA sequences code for this CDR3. V usage is TRBV5-1 and J usage is TRBJ2-7, with 12 nucleotides matching TRBD1. The CDR3 consists of 17 residues. CDR1 and CDR2 from the germline V gene are SGHRS and YFSETQ. The J segment lost 4 bases and the V segment lost 1 base, leaving 9 bases of the junction unmatched. The CDR3 loop reads CASSLRSMGQGAYEQYF. In nucleotides, the CDR3 is TGCGCCAGCAGCTTGCGCTCGATGGGACAGGGGGCTTACGAGCAGTACTTC.

The J gene is TRBJ1-3, the V gene TRBV18; D unclear. In germline, CDR1 is KGHSH, CDR2 LQKENI. V lost 3 bases and J lost 6, with 18 bases in between. CDR3 size: 16 residues. CDR3 sequence reads: CASSPLATSPENTIYF. The DNA for the CDR3 is TGTGCCAGCTCACCCCTCGCGACATCGCCGGAAAACACCATATATTTT.

This sequence joins TRBV4-2 and TRBJ2-7, with D possibly TRBD2 on 6 matching bases. CDR1 LGHNA and CDR2 YNFKEQ come from the germline V gene. This CDR3 contains 14 residues. V lost 1 base, J lost 10 bases, and 17 bases lay in between. CDR3 bases: TGTGCCAGCAGCCAAGGGGACTTGAAGGCTCTTCAGTACTTC. Its protein is CASSQGDLKALQYF.

The CDR3 DNA is TGCGCCAGCAGCCCGCCCGGACTAGCGGAAGAGACCCAGTACTTC. It is translated as CASSPPGLAEETQYF. The gene calls are TRBV4-1 and TRBJ2-5; 10 nucleotides match TRBD2. The J segment lost 3 bases and the V segment lost 4 bases, leaving 5 bases of the junction unmatched. This CDR3 has 15 amino acids. Per germline, CDR1 MGHRA and CDR2 YSYEKL.

J is TRBJ2-1 and V is TRBV27; 10 nucleotides line up with TRBD2. Germline CDR1 reads MNHEY; CDR2 reads SMNVEV (reference sequence). Unmatched junction bases numbered 11, after V lost 5 bases and J lost 4 bases. The CDR3 is made up of 17 amino acids. CDR3 sequence (DNA): TGTGCCAGCAGTCCTCTTGAGACTAGCGGGCATTACAATGAGCAGTTCTTC. This sequence encodes CASSPLETSGHYNEQFF.

The chain employs TRBV5-1 and TRBJ1-1; the match to TRBD1 covers 8 bases. The CDR3 has 14 residues. Trimming at V came to 4 bases and at J to 6 bases, leaving 8 bases not matched to a gene. From germline, CDR1 is SGHRS and CDR2 YFSETQ. The CDR3 sequence is CASSGDRGLAEAFF. CDR3 DNA: TGCGCCAGCAGCGGCGACAGGGGATTGGCTGAAGCTTTCTTT.

The chain carries TRBV30 and TRBJ2-7; TRBD1 matches at 7 bases. V gave up 5 bases and J gave up 3 bases; unmatched junction bases: 10. The CDR3 length is 14 residues. The germline CDR1 and CDR2 sequences are GTSNPN and SVGIG (reference sequence). The CDR3 sequence is CAWVKPGQLYEQYF. The CDR3 DNA follows: TGTGCCTGGGTAAAACCGGGACAGCTCTACGAGCAGTACTTC.

The chain couples TRBV7-2 to TRBJ2-1; 10 nucleotides line up with TRBD2. The CDR3 runs to 14 residues. The germline CDR1 and CDR2 sequences are SGHTA and FQGNSA. Trimming at V came to 8 bases and at J to 4 bases, leaving 5 bases not matched to a gene. CDR3 nucleotide sequence: TGTGCCAGCGGGAGCGGGGGGGAATACAATGAGCAGTTCTTC. It is translated as CASGSGGEYNEQFF.

The V call is TRBV30, the J call TRBJ2-2; 11 bases are shared with TRBD1. The trim removed 5 bases at V and 7 bases at J, leaving 6 bases unmatched. Germline values: CDR1 GTSNPN, CDR2 SVGIG (reference sequence). This CDR3 is built from 14 residues. The DNA of the CDR3 is TGTGCCTGGGAGGGGACAGGGGGACACGGGGAGCTGTTTTTT. This translates into CAWEGTGGHGELFF.

The chain carries TRBV27 and TRBJ2-1, with 9 positions matching TRBD2. Germline V lookup: CDR1 MNHEY, CDR2 SMNVEV (reference sequence). The CDR3 is 16 residues long. J gave up 2 bases and V 2 bases, and 4 bases lay outside the gene matches. The CDR3 nucleotides are TGTGCCAGCAGTTTACGCAGCGGGGGGACCTACAATGAGCAGTTCTTC. Residues: CASSLRSGGTYNEQFF.

This clone was seen only a few times. V and J are TRBV6-5 and TRBJ2-1; 7 nucleotides align to TRBD1. The junction had 9 bases not matched to a gene; V was cut back by 7 bases and J by 6 bases. Germline CDR1 MNHEY, CDR2 SVGAGI. The CDR3 totals 14 residues. CDR3 sequence reads: CASKYRDSVNEQFF. The CDR3 DNA reads TGTGCCAGCAAATATAGGGACAGCGTCAATGAGCAGTTCTTC.

This clone has only a few counts. The sample contains more than one DNA sequence encoding this CDR3. The genes are TRBV2 and TRBJ2-7, with a weak D call TRBD2 (6 bases). Germline V gene data show CDR1 as SNHLY and CDR2 as FYNNEI. The CDR3 loop spans 11 amino acids. V was trimmed by 6 bases and J by 6 bases, leaving 9 bases between them. The CDR3 region is CASSVGGEQYF. CDR3 sequence (DNA): TGTGCCAGCAGCGTCGGGGGCGAGCAGTACTTC.

The V gene is TRBV7-2, the J gene TRBJ1-1; tentative D call: TRBD1 (5 bases). The germline V gene encodes CDR1 SGHTA and CDR2 FQGNSA. V was pared by 7 bases and J by 8 bases, with 14 bases between. This CDR3 has 12 amino acids. Here the CDR3 reads CASTVQGLEAFF. CDR3 nucleotides: TGTGCCAGCACCGTCCAGGGCTTAGAAGCTTTCTTT.

V is TRBV6-4 and J is TRBJ2-1, with TRBD2 matching 9 bases. Unmatched junction bases numbered 6, after V lost 4 bases and J lost 5 bases. This CDR3 spans 15 amino acids. Per germline, CDR1 MRHNA and CDR2 SNTAGT. The CDR3 region has the DNA TGTGCCAGCAGTGGACTGACTAGCGGCCACAATGAGCAGTTCTTC. Encoded protein: CASSGLTSGHNEQFF.

As DNA, the CDR3 is TGTGCCAGCAGGGGGACAGGACTCGTCGGGGAGCTGTTTTTT. Translated: CASRGTGLVGELFF. This chain uses TRBV6-5 with TRBJ2-2; 8 bases map to TRBD1. After removal of 6 bases from V and 7 bases from J, the junction contained 7 bases not matched to a gene. Germline values: CDR1 MNHEY, CDR2 SVGAGI. The CDR3 contains 14 residues.